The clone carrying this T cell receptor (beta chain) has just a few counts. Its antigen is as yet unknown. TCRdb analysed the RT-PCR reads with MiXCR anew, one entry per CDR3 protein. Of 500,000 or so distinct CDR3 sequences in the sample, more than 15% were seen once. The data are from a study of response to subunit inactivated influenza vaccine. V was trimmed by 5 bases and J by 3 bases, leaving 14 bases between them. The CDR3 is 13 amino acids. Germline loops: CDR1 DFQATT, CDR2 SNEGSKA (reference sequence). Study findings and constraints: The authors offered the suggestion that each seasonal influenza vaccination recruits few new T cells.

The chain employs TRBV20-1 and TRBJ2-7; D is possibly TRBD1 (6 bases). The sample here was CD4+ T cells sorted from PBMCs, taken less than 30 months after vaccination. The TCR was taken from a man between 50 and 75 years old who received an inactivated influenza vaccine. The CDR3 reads CSAGKDRNYEQYF. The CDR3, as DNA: TGCAGTGCTGGTAAGGACAGAAACTACGAGCAGTACTTC.